This T cell receptor beta chain was captured in a study of blood T cell repertoires in COVID-19. Turning to the study itself: From T cells, B-cell-depleted T cells, or PBMCs came the material, which was cDNA or gDNA.

Clones were sequenced by immunoSEQ multiplex PCR, and TCRdb holds only the in-frame ones, with some missing. The repertoire consists of roughly 200,000 clones, with roughly 88% occurring once and the leading ten covering 1.5%. Per germline, CDR1 SGHTA and CDR2 FQGNSA. V gave up 5 bases and J gave up 6 bases; unmatched junction bases: 10. The CDR3 length is 15 residues. The specimen was peripheral blood. V is TRBV7-2 and J is TRBJ2-1; 7 bases fit TRBD2. This TCR came from a man aged 18 to 29 with active or convalescent COVID-19. In nucleotides, the CDR3 is TGTGCCAGCAGCCAAGGGAGGGGACGTTCCAATGAGCAGTTCTTC. Translation gives CASSQGRGRSNEQFF.